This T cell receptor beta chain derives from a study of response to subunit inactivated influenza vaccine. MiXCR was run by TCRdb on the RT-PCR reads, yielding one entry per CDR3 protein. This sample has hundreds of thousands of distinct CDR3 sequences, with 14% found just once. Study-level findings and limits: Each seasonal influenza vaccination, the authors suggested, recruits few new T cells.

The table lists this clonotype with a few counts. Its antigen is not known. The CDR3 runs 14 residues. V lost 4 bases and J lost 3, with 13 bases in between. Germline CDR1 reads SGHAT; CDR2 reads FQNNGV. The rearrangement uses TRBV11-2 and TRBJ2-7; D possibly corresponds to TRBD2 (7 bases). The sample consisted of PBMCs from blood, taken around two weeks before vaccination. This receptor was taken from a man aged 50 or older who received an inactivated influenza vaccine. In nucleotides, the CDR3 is TGTGCCAGCAGCTGGGGGAGGGGGTTCTACGAGCAGTACTTC. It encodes CASSWGRGFYEQYF.